This T cell receptor beta chain was identified in a study of early T cells in non-severe SARS-CoV-2 infection. Trimming removed 3 bases from V and 4 bases from J, with 11 bases in between. The CDR3 sequence is 14 residues long. The germline V gene has CDR1 MNHNS and CDR2 SASEGT. This clonotype was observed at least ten times. One entry per CDR3 protein, called by TCRdb with MiXCR from the 5' RACE reads. The repertoire includes approximately 70,000 distinct CDR3 sequences, roughly 15% of them detected once, and over 13% sits in the top ten. The TCR sequence derives from an adult who was a healthcare worker with PCR-confirmed SARS-CoV-2 infection or an uninfected control (not recorded which). This chain uses TRBV6-1 with TRBJ2-3, with TRBD2 as a possible D gene (6 bases). The sample comprised whole blood. Here the CDR3 DNA reads TGTGCCAGCAGTGACACGGGGGAGGCAGATACGCAGTATTTT. This translates into CASSDTGEADTQYF.